This T cell receptor beta chain is drawn from a study of T cell changes during pregnancy in multiple sclerosis. CDR1 and CDR2 from the germline V gene are ENHRY and SYGVKD. After removal of 10 bases from V and 4 bases from J, the junction contained 9 bases not matched to a gene. The CDR3 is 13 amino acids. TCRdb's copy holds only in-frame clones and misses some; the assay was immunoSEQ multiplex PCR. Altogether about 45,000 clones are present, roughly 90% being singletons, with the ten largest covering roughly 2%. The chain combines TRBV10-3 with TRBJ1-2; TRBD1 matches 7 bases. Source: peripheral blood, taken in the first trimester of pregnancy. The sequence came from a female donor with multiple sclerosis, enrolled in a pregnancy study. CDR3 amino acids: CATKAQGGYGYTF. CDR3 DNA: TGTGCCACCAAGGCTCAGGGGGGCTATGGCTACACCTTC.